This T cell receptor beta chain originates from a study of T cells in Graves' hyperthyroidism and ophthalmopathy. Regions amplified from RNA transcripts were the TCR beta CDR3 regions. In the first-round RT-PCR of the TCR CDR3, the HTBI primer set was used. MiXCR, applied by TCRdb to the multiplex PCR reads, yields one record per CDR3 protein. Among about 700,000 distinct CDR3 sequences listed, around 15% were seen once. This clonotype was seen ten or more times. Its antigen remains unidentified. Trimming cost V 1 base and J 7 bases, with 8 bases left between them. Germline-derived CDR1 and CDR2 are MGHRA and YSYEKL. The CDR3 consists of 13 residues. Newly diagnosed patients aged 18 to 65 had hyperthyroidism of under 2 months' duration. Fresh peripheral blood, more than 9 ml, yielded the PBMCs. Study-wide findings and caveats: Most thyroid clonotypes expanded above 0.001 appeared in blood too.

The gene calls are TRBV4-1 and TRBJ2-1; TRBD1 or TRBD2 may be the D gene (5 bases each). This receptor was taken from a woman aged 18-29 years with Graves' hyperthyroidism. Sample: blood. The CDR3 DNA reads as TGCGCCAGCAGCCAAGCCAGGGAGAATGAGCAGTTCTTC. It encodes CASSQARENEQFF.